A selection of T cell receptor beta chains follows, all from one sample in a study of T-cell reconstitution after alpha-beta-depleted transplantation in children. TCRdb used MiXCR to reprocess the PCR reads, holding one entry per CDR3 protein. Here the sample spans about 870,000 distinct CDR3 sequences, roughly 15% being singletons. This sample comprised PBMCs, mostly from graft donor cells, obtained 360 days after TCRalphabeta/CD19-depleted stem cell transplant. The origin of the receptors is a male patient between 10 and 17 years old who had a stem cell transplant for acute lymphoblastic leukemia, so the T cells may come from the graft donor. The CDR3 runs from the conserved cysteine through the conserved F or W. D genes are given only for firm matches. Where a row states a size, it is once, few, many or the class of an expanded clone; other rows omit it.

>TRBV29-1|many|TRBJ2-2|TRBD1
TGCAGCGTTACAGGCGGGACAGGGCGTTTCGGGGAGCTGTTTTTT
CSVTGGTGRFGELFF
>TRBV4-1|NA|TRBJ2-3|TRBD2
TGCGCCAGCAGCCGACAACGACCCCTTACTAGCGGTGGGGACCACGATACGCAGTATTTT
CASSRQRPLTSGGDHDTQYF
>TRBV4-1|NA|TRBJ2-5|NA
TGCGCCAGCAGCCAAGGGTTACTAGTCGAGGTGACCCAGTACTTC
CASSQGLLVEVTQYF
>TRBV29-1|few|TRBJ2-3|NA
TGCAGCGTTAAATCCTACGTACCCCGCACAGATACGCAGTATTTT
CSVKSYVPRTDTQYF
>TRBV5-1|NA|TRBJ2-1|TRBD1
TGCGCCAGCAGGGACAGGGGGCGCGTAAATGAGCAGTTCTTC
CASRDRGRVNEQFF
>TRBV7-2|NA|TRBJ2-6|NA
TGTGCCAGCAGCTTAGGCTACCACTCTGGGGCCAACGTCCTGACTTTC
CASSLGYHSGANVLTF
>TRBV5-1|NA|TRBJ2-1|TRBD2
TGCGCCAGCAGCTGGACTAGCGGAATTAACAATGAGCAGTTCTTC
CASSWTSGINNEQFF
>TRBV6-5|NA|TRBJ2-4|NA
TGTGCCAGCAGTTACTCGCCGGGACAAGAAAACATTCAGTACTTC
CASSYSPGQENIQYF
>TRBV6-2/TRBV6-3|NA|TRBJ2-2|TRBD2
TGTGCCAGCAGTCCCCAACTAGCGCCGAACACCGGGGAGCTGTTTTTT
CASSPQLAPNTGELFF
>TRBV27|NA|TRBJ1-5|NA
TGTGCCAGCAGTTTATTGTCAGGGCCTTTTCAGCCCCAGCATTTT
CASSLLSGPFQPQHF
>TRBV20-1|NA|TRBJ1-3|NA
TGCAGTGCCCTAGGAGCTGGAAACACCATATATTTT
CSALGAGNTIYF
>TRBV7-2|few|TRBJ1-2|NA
TGTGCCAGCAGCGCCAACGGGTCCCCCTATGGCTACACCTTC
CASSANGSPYGYTF
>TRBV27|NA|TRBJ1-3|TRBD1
TGTGCCAGCAGTTTCCACAGGGGTTTCGGAAACACCATATATTTT
CASSFHRGFGNTIYF
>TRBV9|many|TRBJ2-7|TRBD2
TGTGCCAGCAGCTCCACTAGCGGGGGCTACGAGCAGTACTTC
CASSSTSGGYEQYF
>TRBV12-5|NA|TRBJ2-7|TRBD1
TGTGCTAGTGGTTTGGTAATCCCGTCGGACCCGGACAGGGGTGGGGTCGAGCAGTACTTC
CASGLVIPSDPDRGGVEQYF
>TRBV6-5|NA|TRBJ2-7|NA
TGTGCCAGCAGTTACGGGACGAGCGGCCTCTCCTACGAGCAGTACTTC
CASSYGTSGLSYEQYF
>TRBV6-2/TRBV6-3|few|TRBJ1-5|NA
TGTGCCAGCAGCATGATACGCCGCACGGGGGTCCACTCCCCTAGCAATCAGCCCCAGCATTTT
CASSMIRRTGVHSPSNQPQHF
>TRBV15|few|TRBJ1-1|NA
TGTGCCACTAAAGCAGGAGGCGGCACTGAAGCTTTCTTT
CATKAGGGTEAFF
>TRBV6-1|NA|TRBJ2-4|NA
TGTGCCACCAGTCGGACTCACCAGGCGGACATTCAGTACTTC
CATSRTHQADIQYF
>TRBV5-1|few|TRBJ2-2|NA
TGCGCCAGCAGCTTGGAAAACGGAGGGGAGCTGTTTTTT
CASSLENGGELFF